Listed here are 20 T cell receptor beta chains from one sample, sequenced in a study of post-analysis software for immune sequencing data. Broader study findings: About five TRBV segments, including TRBV5-6, TRBV5-1 and TRBV20-1, were more frequent in patients than controls.

Their recognized antigens are unknown. Unique molecular identifiers were built into the TCR beta cDNA libraries. TCRdb redid the calling of the PCR reads with MiXCR, one entry per CDR3 protein. Of about half a million distinct CDR3 sequences in the sample, nearly 45% were seen once. The source material was blood. Every receptor here comes from a girl under 18 with multiple sclerosis.

The chain has TRBV7-2 and TRBJ2-5; 10 bases agree with TRBD2. The CDR3 contains 17 residues. Germline V gene lookup returns CDR1 SGHTA and CDR2 FQGNSA. J was trimmed by 6 bases and V by 1 base; bases with no gene match: 11. The CDR3 DNA reads TGTGCCAGCAGCTTAGGCTCGAGCGGGGGGGCTAGTCAGACCCAGTACTTC. Protein product: CASSLGSSGGASQTQYF. The entire variable domain, with the rest obtained from reference TRBV7-2 and TRBJ2-5, is as follows: GAGVSQSPSNKVTEKGKDVELRCDPISGHTALYWYRQSLGQGLEFLIYFQGNSAPDKSGLPSDRFSAERTGGSVSTLTIQRTQQEDSAVYLCASSLGSSGGASQTQYFGPGTRLLVL.

The chain couples TRBV10-3 to TRBJ2-7; possible D gene TRBD2, 6 bases. The CDR3 totals 13 residues. With 3 bases removed from V and 1 base from J, the gap between germline ends came to 7 bases. Germline V CDR1 and CDR2: ENHRY, SYGVKD. CDR3: CAISEGRSYEQYF. The CDR3 bases are TGTGCCATCAGTGAAGGGAGGTCCTACGAGCAGTACTTC.

This clonotype was seen a few times. The chain carries TRBV7-2 and TRBJ2-1; TRBD2 might be the D (6 bases). Germline V gives CDR1 SGHTA, CDR2 FQGNSA. V was shortened by 7 bases and J by 1 base, with 17 bases between the two germline ends. CDR3 length: 16 amino acids. CDR3 sequence: CASTPYGSSSYNEQFF. The CDR3 nucleotides are TGTGCCAGCACCCCTTACGGGAGTTCTTCCTACAATGAGCAGTTCTTC.

This clonotype was recorded once. A read error may account for a junction end that differs from germline. The chain has TRBV7-9 and TRBJ2-5; a possible D gene is TRBD2 (6 bases). This CDR3 is 16 amino acids long. CDR1 is SEHNR, CDR2 FQNEAQ, per germline (reference sequence). The CDR3 bases are TGTTCCAGCAGCTTTCCCCGCGGGGACTTTCAAGAGACCCAGTACTTC. Encoded protein: CSSSFPRGDFQETQYF.

V and J are TRBV27 and TRBJ1-2; 9 nucleotides agree with TRBD1. This CDR3 has 13 residues. The V segment lost 10 bases and the J segment 3 bases; nucleotides outside the gene matches: 6. Germline CDR1 MNHEY, CDR2 SMNVEV (reference sequence). The CDR3 protein is CATWDRAYYGYTF. The CDR3 region has the DNA TGTGCCACCTGGGACAGGGCCTACTATGGCTACACCTTC.

The rearrangement links TRBV7-3 to TRBJ2-3, with D tentatively TRBD2 (5 bases). With 5 bases removed from V and 2 bases from J, the gap between germline ends came to 14 bases. There are 15 residues in the CDR3. In germline, CDR1 is SGHTA, CDR2 FQGTGA. The CDR3 DNA reads TGTGCCAGCAGCAGGGTGGGGAGCCACACAGATACGCAGTATTTT. It codes for CASSRVGSHTDTQYF.

The chain employs TRBV20-1 and TRBJ2-1; D uncertain. Per the germline V gene, CDR1 is DFQATT and CDR2 is SNEGSKA (reference sequence). This CDR3 is 14 amino acids long. V lost 0 bases, J lost 3 bases, and 9 bases lay in between. CDR3 region: CSARDRAFYNEQFF. DNA of the CDR3: TGCAGTGCTAGAGATCGGGCATTCTACAATGAGCAGTTCTTC.

The chain employs TRBV28 and TRBJ2-1; 10 nucleotides agree with TRBD2. This CDR3 comprises 14 residues. The ends lost 8 bases at V and 8 bases at J; junction bases unmatched: 9. Germline CDR1 is MDHEN and CDR2 is SYDVKM. CDR3 DNA: TGTGCCAGCCTAAGCGGGAGGGTAAACGATGAGCAGTTCTTC. Translating gives CASLSGRVNDEQFF. Supplemented by reference TRBV28 and TRBJ2-1, the full variable domain reads DVKVTQSSRYLVKRTGEKVFLECVQDMDHENMFWYRQDPGLGLRLIYFSYDVKMKEKGDIPEGYSVSREKKERFSLILESASTNQTSMYLCASLSGRVNDEQFFGPGTRLTVL.

CDR3 residues: CASSHSGFGYNEQFF. DNA for the CDR3: TGTGCCAGCAGCCATAGCGGGTTTGGGTACAATGAGCAGTTCTTC. The V gene is TRBV13, the J gene TRBJ2-1, with 7 bases fitting TRBD2. Germline V gene sequence: CDR1 PRHDT, CDR2 FYEKMQ (reference sequence). After removal of 5 bases from V and 4 bases from J, the junction contained 8 bases not matched to a gene. The CDR3 contains 15 residues.

In this sample, this clonotype turned up once. The gene calls are TRBV5-6 and TRBJ2-1, with D tentatively TRBD2 (6 bases). The CDR3 has 17 amino acids. Germline CDR1 is SGHDT and CDR2 is YYEEEE. The V end lost 0 bases, the J end lost 7 bases, and 20 bases lay between the germline ends. The CDR3 loop is CASSLEVFAGTGNEQFF. Written as DNA, the CDR3 is TGTGCCAGCAGCTTGGAAGTCTTCGCGGGAACAGGTAATGAGCAGTTCTTC.

The rearrangement links TRBV24-1 to TRBJ2-4; TRBD1 aligns across 9 bases. The J call may be faulty, since TRBJ2-7 better matches the DNA end. CDR1 is KGHDR, CDR2 SFDVKD, per germline. The CDR3 sequence is 15 residues long. The CDR3 is CATSATGTGSDEQYF. As DNA, the CDR3 is TGTGCCACCAGTGCCACCGGGACAGGGTCAGACGAGCAGTACTTC.

The J gene is TRBJ2-7, the V gene TRBV3-1; D perhaps matches TRBD2 (6 bases). This CDR3 comprises 17 residues. V was shortened by 7 bases and J by 3 bases, with 25 bases between the two germline ends. The germline CDR1 and CDR2 sequences are LGHDT and YNNKEL (reference sequence). For the CDR3, the DNA is TGTGCCAGCATCCAGTCTTTGACGGCGGGATTAAACTACGAGCAGTACTTC. Encoded protein: CASIQSLTAGLNYEQYF.

In its sample, this clonotype was seen a few times. This sequence joins TRBV6-5 and TRBJ2-7, with D maybe TRBD1 (6 bases). Deletions cut 4 bases from V and 4 bases from J, with 17 bases between. The CDR3 consists of 15 residues. Germline CDR1 reads MNHEY; CDR2 reads SVGAGI. Here the CDR3 reads CASSSLGGRVYEQYF. CDR3 bases: TGTGCCAGCAGTTCCCTAGGGGGTAGGGTTTACGAGCAGTACTTC.

The chain couples TRBV7-8 to TRBJ1-1; TRBD1 is a possible D gene (5 bases). Germline CDR1 is SGHVS and CDR2 is FQNEAQ. The CDR3 has 14 residues. V gave up 5 bases and J gave up 5 bases, with 15 bases separating them. The CDR3 loop is CASSQPLRGTEAFF. CDR3 DNA sequence: TGTGCCAGCAGCCAACCACTTAGGGGAACTGAAGCTTTCTTT.

The chain combines TRBV20-1 with TRBJ2-1; D is unclear. V was pared by 4 bases and J by 4 bases, with 5 bases between. The CDR3 is 11 amino acids. Germline assignment: CDR1 DFQATT and CDR2 SNEGSKA (reference sequence). CDR3 protein: CSATPYNEQFF. CDR3 in DNA: TGCAGTGCTACCCCGTACAATGAGCAGTTCTTC.

The chain recombines TRBV20-1 with TRBJ2-3, with D possibly matching TRBD1 (6 bases). V lost 6 bases and J 3 bases, leaving 16 bases between the germline ends. The CDR3 is 14 residues long. Germline CDR1 is DFQATT and CDR2 is SNEGSKA (reference sequence). CDR3 protein: CSAHVRGGTDTQYF. Here the CDR3 DNA reads TGCAGTGCCCACGTCAGGGGCGGGACAGATACGCAGTATTTT.

Regarding this clonotype: A read error may account for a junction end that differs from germline. This sequence joins TRBV5-1 and TRBJ2-1; D remains ambiguous. The CDR3 has 11 amino acids. Germline-derived CDR1 and CDR2 are SGHRS and YFSETQ. The CDR3 region is CASSLDSGVIF. CDR3 coding DNA: TGCGCCAGCAGCTTGGACAGTGGAGTAATCTTC.

The V gene is TRBV12-3 or TRBV12-4, the J gene TRBJ2-6; 8 bases map to TRBD1. J lost 1 base, V lost 6 bases, and 8 bases had no gene match. This CDR3 has 17 residues. The CDR3, as DNA: TGTGCCAGCAGGACGGACAGGGCCCTATCTGGGGCCAACGTCCTGACTTTC. This gives the protein CASRTDRALSGANVLTF.

The chain is built from TRBV28 and TRBJ2-3, with D hard to call. The CDR3 runs to 13 residues. V lost 2 bases, J lost 4 bases, and 7 bases lay in between. CDR1 is MDHEN, CDR2 SYDVKM, per germline. Here the CDR3 DNA reads TGTGCCAGCAGTTTAAAGGTGCCAGATACGCAGTATTTT. This sequence encodes CASSLKVPDTQYF. The whole variable domain, remainder taken from reference TRBV28 and TRBJ2-3, is DVKVTQSSRYLVKRTGEKVFLECVQDMDHENMFWYRQDPGLGLRLIYFSYDVKMKEKGDIPEGYSVSREKKERFSLILESASTNQTSMYLCASSLKVPDTQYFGPGTRLTVL.

This clonotype has only a few counts. The rearrangement uses TRBV7-3 and TRBJ2-1, with D maybe TRBD1 (6 bases). V shed 0 bases and J shed 2 bases, with 17 bases lying between them. This CDR3 comprises 18 residues. Germline V gene data show CDR1 as SGHTA and CDR2 as FQGTGA. This CDR3 reads CASSLTRRGAGTYNEQFF. CDR3 bases: TGTGCCAGCAGCTTAACCCGCAGGGGCGCAGGGACCTACAATGAGCAGTTCTTC.